The 17 T cell receptor beta chains listed next were all sequenced from one sample in a study of T cells after yellow fever vaccination (dated by TCRdb to between 2018 and 2020). Library creation used 5' RACE. Sequencing used an Illumina HiSeq 2500. The public sequencing data were trimmed at Q25 with fastp and processed into clonotypes with MiXCR by TCRdb, which kept only in-frame beta chains. Rows are combined by CDR3 protein, so each entry shows the most common genes and DNA. This sample gives 240,000 or so distinct CDR3 sequences in total; 6.9% of them show up just once. The ten largest clones capture over 0.65% of the sample. In the paper's terms, the treatment or condition label means: live attenuated yellow fever vaccine strain. The input for sequencing was CD4+ T cells sorted from PBMCs, taken 15 days after the yellow fever booster vaccination. The receptors stem from a man aged 25 to 45 who received the YFV17D yellow fever vaccine.

This clonotype appeared a few times. The chain links TRBV6-1 to TRBJ1-1; D perhaps matches TRBD1 (5 bases). Germline assignment: CDR1 MNHNS and CDR2 SASEGT. V gave up 5 bases and J gave up 11 bases, with 21 bases separating them. This CDR3 has 14 amino acids. The CDR3 DNA reads as TGTGCCAGCAGTCCATTCACAGGCCCCGGTGATGCTTTCTTT. Amino acids: CASSPFTGPGDAFF.

In its sample, this clonotype was seen a few times. V is TRBV28 and J is TRBJ2-5, with D possibly matching TRBD2 (6 bases). This CDR3 is built from 14 residues. The germline V gene encodes CDR1 MDHEN and CDR2 SYDVKM. Trimming took off 5 bases at V and 5 bases at J, with 15 bases between the two ends. The CDR3 nucleotides are TGTGCCAGCAGTCAGGACGGGAGTCGGGAGACCCAGTACTTC. Translation gives CASSQDGSRETQYF.

This clonotype turned up a few times. V gene TRBV5-5 combines with J gene TRBJ2-3, with a weak D call TRBD2 (5 bases). The CDR3 is 17 residues long. CDR1 and CDR2 (germline): SGHKS, YYEKEE (reference sequence). Trimming removed 0 bases from V and 4 bases from J, with 18 bases in between. The CDR3 DNA sequence: TGTGCCAGCAGCTTGGCTCGCTTAGCGAATTACGCAGATACGCAGTATTTT. It specifies CASSLARLANYADTQYF.

This clonotype showed up just a few times. V gene TRBV5-8 combines with J gene TRBJ2-7, with D tentatively TRBD2 (5 bases). Trimming left V 2 bases short and J 0 bases short, with 9 bases between. CDR1 SGHTS and CDR2 YDEGEE come from the germline V gene. There are 14 residues in the CDR3. CDR3 in amino acids: CASSFGLNSYEQYF. The CDR3 DNA reads as TGTGCCAGCAGCTTCGGACTCAACTCCTACGAGCAGTACTTC.

The genes are TRBV20-1 and TRBJ1-6, with unresolved D. The V gene's germline CDR1 is DFQATT and CDR2 SNEGSKA (reference sequence). The CDR3 loop spans 13 amino acids. The V end was cut by 1 base, the J end by 9 bases, with 10 bases between. CDR3 nucleotides: TGCAGTGCTAGAGGCGCGACTACTTCACCCCTCCACTTT. It is translated as CSARGATTSPLHF.

This clonotype was seen at least ten times. This chain uses TRBV7-9 with TRBJ1-2; D not resolved. V was shortened by 1 base and J by 3 bases, with 15 bases between the two germline ends. Germline lookup yields CDR1 SEHNR and CDR2 FQNEAQ (reference sequence). This CDR3 has 16 amino acids. The CDR3 sequence: CASSLGDRRSDYGYTF. CDR3 bases: TGTGCCAGCAGCTTAGGAGATCGACGATCTGACTATGGCTACACCTTC. Full variable domain (remainder filled in from reference TRBV7-9 and TRBJ1-2): DTGVSQNPRHKITKRGQNVTFRCDPISEHNRLYWYRQTLGQGPEFLTYFQNEAQLEKSRLLSDRFSAERPKGSFSTLEIQRTEQGDSAMYLCASSLGDRRSDYGYTFGSGTRLTVV.

This rearrangement joins TRBV29-1 to TRBJ1-1; no clear D. Germline V CDR1 and CDR2: SQVTM, ANQGSEA. V lost 2 bases, J lost 4 bases, and 11 bases lay in between. This CDR3 is 13 amino acids long. For the CDR3, the DNA is TGCAGCGTTGAACTGGGCCGGGGCACTGAAGCTTTCTTT. It codes for CSVELGRGTEAFF.

A few counts support this clonotype. The V call is TRBV12-3 or TRBV12-4, the J call TRBJ2-3; no reliable D call. The CDR3 length is 12 residues. Trimming cost V 9 bases and J 7 bases, with 14 bases left between them. The CDR3 region has the DNA TGTGCCAGTTCACGAGAGACAAATACGCAGTATTTT. This gives the protein CASSRETNTQYF.

In nucleotides, the CDR3 is TGTGCCAGCAGTTTACGGCTAGCGGGGGTTCTAGTGGGCACAGATACGCAGTATTTT. Its translation: CASSLRLAGVLVGTDTQYF. V gene TRBV12-3 or TRBV12-4 combines with J gene TRBJ2-3; 10 bases match TRBD2. The ends lost 2 bases at V and 1 base at J; junction bases unmatched: 12. The CDR3 loop spans 19 amino acids.

This clonotype was found many times. The J gene is TRBJ2-3, the V gene TRBV20-1; weak D call: TRBD2 (5 bases). Trimming removed 2 bases from V and 0 bases from J, with 15 bases in between. CDR3 length: 16 residues. CDR1 is DFQATT, CDR2 SNEGSKA, per germline (reference sequence). CDR3 sequence (DNA): TGCAGTGCTAGAAGTCGGACTCGACTCAGCACAGATACGCAGTATTTT. This gives the protein CSARSRTRLSTDTQYF.

The chain links TRBV5-4 to TRBJ2-4; 7 bases are a match to TRBD2. This CDR3 has 13 residues. The germline CDR1 and CDR2 sequences are SGHNT and YYREEE (reference sequence). V shed 7 bases and J 2 bases; nucleotides not matched to a gene: 3. DNA of the CDR3: TGTGCCAGCGGGGGGGGATCCAAAAACATTCAGTACTTC. Encoded protein: CASGGGSKNIQYF.

This clonotype was observed a few times. The genes are TRBV29-1 and TRBJ2-5; tentative D call: TRBD1 (5 bases). This CDR3 is built from 14 residues. Germline values: CDR1 SQVTM, CDR2 ANQGSEA. V gave up 2 bases and J gave up 1 base, with 11 bases separating them. The CDR3 bases are TGCAGCGTTGAATTCAATACAGGCCAAGAGACCCAGTACTTC. It yields the protein CSVEFNTGQETQYF.

This clonotype occurred a few times. V usage is TRBV24-1 and J usage is TRBJ2-3, with TRBD2 matching 7 bases. The CDR3 totals 13 residues. The V gene's germline CDR1 is KGHDR and CDR2 SFDVKD. The trim removed 5 bases at V and 4 bases at J, leaving 2 bases unmatched. CDR3 loop: CATSGGSADTQYF. The CDR3 DNA reads TGTGCCACCAGTGGCGGGAGCGCAGATACGCAGTATTTT.

This clonotype occurred many times. The chain couples TRBV20-1 to TRBJ2-7, with D unclear. Deletions cut 3 bases from V and 6 bases from J, with 9 bases between. The germline gives CDR1 DFQATT, CDR2 SNEGSKA (reference sequence). This CDR3 region has 11 residues. Written as DNA, the CDR3 is TGCAGTGCTAGTTTGACGGGCGAGCAGTACTTC. Translated, it gives CSASLTGEQYF.

This clonotype was observed many times. The J gene is TRBJ1-1, the V gene TRBV15; D remains ambiguous. From germline, CDR1 is LNHNV and CDR2 YYDKDF (reference sequence). The CDR3 totals 13 residues. V gave up 0 bases and J gave up 6 bases, with 8 bases separating them. The CDR3 spells CATSRENRAEAFF. The CDR3 DNA is TGTGCCACCAGCAGAGAAAATAGGGCTGAAGCTTTCTTT.

The table lists this clonotype with many counts. This chain joins TRBV3-1 and TRBJ2-1, with 10 bases lining up with TRBD2. The CDR3 covers 14 residues. J was trimmed by 5 bases and V by 3 bases; bases with no gene match: 1. Per germline, CDR1 LGHDT and CDR2 YNNKEL (reference sequence). This chain's CDR3 is CASSHLAGDNEQFF. The DNA of the CDR3 is TGTGCCAGCAGCCATCTAGCGGGAGACAATGAGCAGTTCTTC.

In this sample, this clonotype turned up a few times. The V call is TRBV28, the J call TRBJ2-7, with 8 nucleotides matching TRBD1. After removal of 5 bases from V and 2 bases from J, the junction contained 8 bases not matched to a gene. Looked up from germline, CDR1 is MDHEN and CDR2 is SYDVKM. The CDR3 is made up of 15 amino acids. The CDR3 is CASSPPQGATYEQYF. DNA for the CDR3: TGTGCCAGCAGTCCGCCTCAGGGGGCGACCTACGAGCAGTACTTC.